Following are 15 T cell receptor beta chains from one sample sequenced in a study of cytomegalovirus exposure and HLA in healthy donors. 13 Jbeta primers and 60 Vbeta primers were used for the PCR. Repertoires were generated with immunoSEQ multiplex PCR, while TCRdb's copy carries only in-frame clones and drops some. The repertoire holds some 120,000 clones, 70% seen once, with just over 8.5% in the top ten. What was sequenced was PBMCs. The receptors stem from a man aged 30 to 39 in good health and CMV-seropositive.

This rearrangement joins TRBV7-9 to TRBJ2-7, with a possible D match to TRBD2 (5 bases). V lost 5 bases, J lost 7 bases, and 15 bases lay in between. The CDR3 extends over 13 amino acids. Germline loops: CDR1 SEHNR, CDR2 FQNEAQ (reference sequence). The CDR3 loop reads CASSQIGVGEQYF. CDR3 DNA sequence: TGTGCCAGCAGCCAAATCGGGGTGGGGGAGCAGTACTTC.

The chain couples TRBV11-3 to TRBJ1-5; D is perhaps TRBD1 (5 bases). CDR1 is SGHNT, CDR2 YENEEA, per germline. This CDR3 contains 13 residues. V shed 5 bases and J shed 5 bases, with 10 bases lying between them. The CDR3 spells CASSNGRDQPQHF. The CDR3 region has the DNA TGTGCCAGCAGCAACGGCAGGGATCAGCCCCAGCATTTT. Variable domain in full (rest from reference TRBV11-3 and TRBJ1-5): EAGVVQSPRYKIIEKKQPVAFWCNPISGHNTLYWYLQNLGQGPELLIRYENEEAVDDSQLPKDRFSAERLKGVDSTLKIQPAELGDSAVYLCASSNGRDQPQHFGDGTRLSIL.

Only one count was recorded for this clone. This rearrangement joins TRBV10-3 to TRBJ1-2, with D possibly being TRBD1 (5 bases). Germline values: CDR1 ENHRY, CDR2 SYGVKD. This CDR3 has 13 residues. The V end lost 6 bases, the J end lost 4 bases, and 12 bases lay between the germline ends. The CDR3 bases are TGTGCCATCAGAAAGGTCCAGGGCTATGGCTACACCTTC. Protein: CAIRKVQGYGYTF.

The V and J genes are TRBV6-5 and TRBJ2-3, with D maybe TRBD1 (6 bases). Germline values: CDR1 MNHEY, CDR2 SVGAGI. V lost 2 bases to trimming and J lost 2 bases, with 14 bases between them. This CDR3 has 16 residues. The CDR3 nucleotides are TGTGCCAGCAGTTACGGAGGAGGACAGAACACAGATACGCAGTATTTT. Translated, it gives CASSYGGGQNTDTQYF.

CDR3 coding DNA: TGCGCCAGCAGCTGGGACAGGGGGGGGTACGAGCAGTACTTC. Translating it yields CASSWDRGGYEQYF. This sequence joins TRBV5-1 and TRBJ2-5, with 11 bases fitting TRBD1. The DNA matches TRBJ2-7 better at its end, which makes the J call doubtful. This CDR3 has 14 residues. Looked up from germline, CDR1 is SGHRS and CDR2 is YFSETQ.

The chain combines TRBV28 with TRBJ1-2; 9 bases line up with TRBD1. Trimming at V came to 5 bases and at J to 8 bases, leaving 6 bases not matched to a gene. From germline, CDR1 is MDHEN and CDR2 SYDVKM. CDR3 length: 13 amino acids. The CDR3 here is CASSTGGAGGYTF. CDR3 nucleotides: TGTGCCAGCAGTACAGGGGGCGCTGGGGGCTACACCTTC.

The J gene is TRBJ2-5, the V gene TRBV11-2; 9 nucleotides match TRBD2. CDR1 SGHAT and CDR2 FQNNGV come from the germline V gene. V was clipped by 3 bases and J by 5 bases; unmatched bases: 13. CDR3 length: 17 residues. This CDR3 reads CASSLGAGGGTGETQYF. CDR3 coding DNA: TGTGCCAGCAGCTTGGGCGCGGGGGGGGGTACGGGGGAGACCCAGTACTTC.

The J gene is TRBJ1-6, the V gene TRBV10-3; 7 bases map to TRBD1. The CDR3 is 15 residues long. With 0 bases clipped from V and 10 bases from J, the junction kept 6 bases outside the gene matches. Germline CDR1 and CDR2: ENHRY and SYGVKD. CDR3 sequence: CAISESTGLYSPLHF. CDR3 bases: TGTGCCATCAGTGAGTCGACAGGGCTCTACTCACCCCTCCACTTT.

This chain joins TRBV25-1 and TRBJ1-2; tentatively, D is TRBD1 (6 bases). Trimming shortened V by 2 bases and J by 0 bases, and 16 bases separated the two germline ends. This CDR3 region has 17 residues. The germline gives CDR1 MGHDK, CDR2 SYGVNS. This chain's CDR3 is CASSEGEGTRTNYGYTF. DNA for the CDR3: TGTGCCAGCAGTGAAGGAGAGGGGACACGGACTAACTATGGCTACACCTTC.

The V and J genes are TRBV23-1 and TRBJ1-5; 7 positions agree with TRBD1. TRBV23-1 is an ORF, and what it does is uncertain. The CDR3 is made up of 19 amino acids. Trimming removed 3 bases from V and 6 bases from J; junction bases left unmatched: 20. The DNA of the CDR3 is TGCGCCAGCAGTCACTCCCCTCCGGGACAGTTGGGGCTGGGTCAGCCCCAGCATTTT. This translates into CASSHSPPGQLGLGQPQHF.

The chain links TRBV7-9 to TRBJ1-1; perhaps TRBD1 as D (6 bases). Trimming cost V 5 bases and J 8 bases, with 12 bases left between them. Germline V gives CDR1 SEHNR, CDR2 FQNEAQ (reference sequence). This CDR3 is 12 amino acids long. DNA of the CDR3: TGTGCCAGCAGCCTGACAGGCAGGGAAGCTTTCTTT. Residues: CASSLTGREAFF.

The chain uses TRBV18 and TRBJ1-2; 11 bases align to TRBD1. V gave up 5 bases and J gave up 5 bases; unmatched junction bases: 4. CDR1 KGHSH and CDR2 LQKENI come from the germline V gene. The CDR3 runs 14 residues. The DNA for the CDR3 is TGTGCCAGCTCAGGGGGACAGGGGGAATATGGCTACACCTTC. Encoded protein: CASSGGQGEYGYTF.

This clone was seen more than once but under ten times. The chain is built from TRBV11-2 and TRBJ1-1; a weak D match, TRBD1 (5 bases). Trimming took 1 base from V and 3 from J, leaving 9 bases between them. Germline CDR1 SGHAT, CDR2 FQNNGV. This CDR3 comprises 14 residues. The DNA of the CDR3 is TGTGCCAGCAGCTTAGCCCGGGGGTACACTGAAGCTTTCTTT. It is translated as CASSLARGYTEAFF.

V gene TRBV27 combines with J gene TRBJ1-2; 8 bases match TRBD1. V shed 5 bases, J shed 4 bases, and the junction held 3 bases outside the gene matches. The CDR3 is 13 amino acids. The germline CDR1 and CDR2 sequences are MNHEY and SMNVEV (reference sequence). The chain's CDR3 is CASSPGTGYGYTF. CDR3 coding DNA: TGTGCCAGCAGTCCCGGGACAGGCTATGGCTACACCTTC.

For this clone: One end of the junction does not line up with germline, which may come from a read error. CDR3 sequence reads: CSSSSGQANTGELFF. CDR3 coding DNA: TGTTCCAGCAGCTCGGGACAGGCGAACACCGGGGAGCTGTTTTTT. V usage is TRBV7-9 and J usage is TRBJ2-2; 8 bases fit TRBD1. The CDR3 is made up of 15 amino acids. Germline assignment: CDR1 SEHNR and CDR2 FQNEAQ (reference sequence). The full variable domain, with the rest looked up from reference TRBV7-9 and TRBJ2-2, is DTGVSQNPRHKITKRGQNVTFRCDPISEHNRLYWYRQTLGQGPEFLTYFQNEAQLEKSRLLSDRFSAERPKGSFSTLEIQRTEQGDSAMYLCSSSSGQANTGELFFGEGSRLTVL.